This paragraph covers one T cell receptor beta chain sequence. This entry comes from a study of blood T cell repertoires in COVID-19. Study-level information: Nucleic acid was either cDNA or gDNA, and it came from T cells, B-cell-depleted T cells, or PBMCs.

Germline lookup yields CDR1 SNHLY and CDR2 FYNNEI. CDR3 length: 15 amino acids. V was cut by 6 bases and J by 0 bases, with 11 bases left in between. Sequencing was performed with immunoSEQ multiplex PCR; in TCRdb, only in-frame clones are kept and a portion is missing. Here the sample spans about 440,000 clones, about 89% being singletons. This TCR derives from a woman in her twenties or thirties with acute or convalescent COVID-19. V is TRBV2 and J is TRBJ2-2; D is uncertain. Sample: peripheral blood. CDR3 DNA sequence: TGTGCCAGCAGCTCCCGCGGCGCGAACACCGGGGAGCTGTTTTTT. Translation: CASSSRGANTGELFF.